The next 20 T cell receptor beta chains were all read from a single sample in a study of blood T cell repertoires in COVID-19. The method was immunoSEQ multiplex PCR; TCRdb's version includes in-frame clones alone and lacks a portion of them. Among fewer than 500,000 clones listed, about nine tenths were seen once. The specimen sequenced was PBMCs or T cells enriched from blood (not recorded which). These receptors were collected from a woman aged 18-35 years who had recovered from COVID-19.

This chain joins TRBV12-3 or TRBV12-4 and TRBJ1-5; possibly TRBD1 for D (5 bases). V lost 6 bases and J 5 bases, leaving 11 bases between the germline ends. This CDR3 region has 13 residues. CDR3 region: CASSLIGDQPQHF. CDR3 nucleotide sequence: TGTGCCAGCAGCCTTATAGGGGATCAGCCCCAGCATTTT.

The chain has TRBV19 and TRBJ1-1, with D possibly being TRBD1 (6 bases). Between the trimmed V and J ends, which lost 2 bases and 5 bases, there was a span of 9 bases. Germline CDR1 and CDR2: LNHDA and SQIVND (reference sequence). The CDR3 totals 13 residues. The CDR3 coding sequence is TGTGCCAGTAGTATACTAAGGGGGACTGAAGCTTTCTTT. Translated: CASSILRGTEAFF.

This sequence joins TRBV13 and TRBJ2-4, with 7 bases matching TRBD1. V trimming: 0 bases; J trimming: 0 bases; junction bases outside the gene matches: 5. The CDR3 runs 17 residues. Germline lookup yields CDR1 PRHDT and CDR2 FYEKMQ (reference sequence). The CDR3 here is CASSLGGTVVAKNIQYF. The DNA for the CDR3 is TGTGCCAGCAGCTTAGGCGGGACAGTCGTAGCCAAAAACATTCAGTACTTC. The full variable domain, rest sourced from reference TRBV13 and TRBJ2-4, is AAGVIQSPRHLIKEKRETATLKCYPIPRHDTVYWYQQGPGQDPQFLISFYEKMQSDKGSIPDRFSAQQFSDYHSELNMSSLELGDSALYFCASSLGGTVVAKNIQYFGAGTRLSVL.

The CDR3: CASSLLMTGNDGYTF. In nucleotides, the CDR3 is TGCGCCAGCAGCTTGCTCATGACAGGGAACGATGGCTACACCTTC. This chain uses TRBV5-1 with TRBJ1-2, with 7 bases aligning to TRBD1. The junction had 9 bases not matched to a gene; V was cut back by 1 base and J by 6 bases. Germline assignment: CDR1 SGHRS and CDR2 YFSETQ. The CDR3 covers 15 residues.

V and J are TRBV7-9 and TRBJ1-1; D is unresolved. The V end was cut by 6 bases, the J end by 4 bases, with 6 bases between. This CDR3 region has 11 residues. Germline loops: CDR1 SEHNR, CDR2 FQNEAQ (reference sequence). The CDR3 sequence is CASRIITEAFF. CDR3 sequence (DNA): TGTGCCAGCAGAATCATCACTGAAGCTTTCTTT. Based on the CDR3 plus reference TRBV7-9 and TRBJ1-1, the full variable domain is DTGVSQNPRHKITKRGQNVTFRCDPISEHNRLYWYRQTLGQGPEFLTYFQNEAQLEKSRLLSDRFSAERPKGSFSTLEIQRTEQGDSAMYLCASRIITEAFFGQGTRLTVV.

The V call is TRBV21-1, the J call TRBJ1-2; the D call in the table, TRBD1, was not verified against the DNA. TRBV21-1 is annotated as a pseudogene. This CDR3 spans 13 amino acids. For the CDR3, the DNA is TGTGCCGGCCGGGACAGGGAGGACTATGGCTACACCTTC. Residues: CAGRDREDYGYTF.

The rearrangement joins TRBV27 to TRBJ2-7; 10 bases map to TRBD1. Germline V gives CDR1 MNHEY, CDR2 SMNVEV (reference sequence). CDR3 length: 15 residues. Germline trimming cut 5 bases from V and 3 bases from J; bases unmatched to any gene: 7. The CDR3 loop reads CASSALGQGVYEQYF. The CDR3 DNA sequence: TGTGCCAGCAGTGCCCTTGGACAGGGGGTCTACGAGCAGTACTTC.

This clone showed up just once. The rearrangement uses TRBV19 and TRBJ1-1, with 7 bases fitting TRBD1. The V segment lost 6 bases and the J segment 7 bases; nucleotides outside the gene matches: 11. The length of the CDR3 is 14 residues. Germline V gene data show CDR1 as LNHDA and CDR2 as SQIVND (reference sequence). This CDR3 is CASSTGTDVIEAFF. The CDR3 bases are TGTGCCAGTAGCACCGGGACAGACGTTATTGAAGCTTTCTTT.

The V call is TRBV3-1 (or the pseudogene TRBV3-2), the J call TRBJ2-1, with D perhaps TRBD2 (7 bases). The CDR3 is made up of 15 amino acids. V lost 7 bases, J lost 2 bases, and 15 bases lay in between. The germline V gene encodes CDR1 LGHDT and CDR2 YNNKEL (reference sequence). The chain's CDR3 is CASTNSGGTYNEQFF. The CDR3 DNA is TGTGCCAGCACAAACTCGGGGGGCACCTACAATGAGCAGTTCTTC.

J is TRBJ1-2 and V is TRBV10-3, with 7 bases lining up with TRBD1. The CDR3 sequence is 14 residues long. Germline V gene data show CDR1 as ENHRY and CDR2 as SYGVKD. Trimming at V came to 3 bases and at J to 1 base, leaving 2 bases not matched to a gene. This chain's CDR3 is CAISDDRVNYGYTF. The CDR3, as DNA: TGTGCCATCAGTGATGACAGGGTTAACTATGGCTACACCTTC.

The chain carries TRBV7-8 and TRBJ2-2; maybe TRBD1 (6 bases). This CDR3 is built from 14 residues. Germline V gene data show CDR1 as SGHVS and CDR2 as FQNEAQ. V was clipped by 4 bases and J by 6 bases, with 12 bases between them. DNA of the CDR3: TGTGCCAGCAGCTGGGGACACCCGCCCGGGGAGCTGTTTTTT. Its translation: CASSWGHPPGELFF.

V gene TRBV18 combines with J gene TRBJ2-3; TRBD1 agrees at 9 bases. J was trimmed by 5 bases and V by 3 bases; bases with no gene match: 9. The CDR3 is 16 amino acids. The germline CDR1 and CDR2 sequences are KGHSH and LQKENI. The CDR3 DNA is TGTGCCAGCTCACCGACCCTAGGACAGGGGAGAGATACGCAGTATTTT. Translating it yields CASSPTLGQGRDTQYF.

This clone appeared a single time. The CDR3 protein is CASSYPGQGNTIYF. The CDR3 DNA reads as TGCGCCAGCAGCTACCCGGGACAGGGAAACACCATATATTTT. The chain employs TRBV4-1 and TRBJ1-3, with TRBD1 identical over 7 bases. From germline, CDR1 is MGHRA and CDR2 YSYEKL. J gave up 4 bases and V 5 bases, and 5 bases lay outside the gene matches. The CDR3 length is 14 residues.

The genes are TRBV7-6 and TRBJ2-7; 8 bases are shared with TRBD1. This CDR3 comprises 16 residues. CDR1 SGHVS and CDR2 FNYEAQ come from the germline V gene. With V trimmed by 4 bases and J by 2 bases, 10 bases remained unmatched. The CDR3 is CASSSADRESPYEQYF. The CDR3 bases are TGTGCCAGCAGCTCGGCGGACAGGGAGAGCCCCTACGAGCAGTACTTC.

The chain carries TRBV19 and TRBJ1-2; D might be TRBD1 (5 bases). Per the germline V gene, CDR1 is LNHDA and CDR2 is SQIVND (reference sequence). There are 13 residues in the CDR3. V lost 4 bases to trimming and J lost 4 bases, with 10 bases between them. DNA of the CDR3: TGTGCCAGTAGTACCCCTGACAGCTATGGCTACACCTTC. Translating gives CASSTPDSYGYTF.

This chain uses TRBV7-8 with TRBJ2-3; TRBD1 matches at 10 bases. The length of the CDR3 is 15 residues. V was pared by 8 bases and J by 3 bases, with 8 bases of the junction left unmatched. Germline V CDR1 and CDR2: SGHVS, FQNEAQ. CDR3: CASVTPGQGTDTQYF. The CDR3 nucleotides are TGTGCCAGCGTTACTCCGGGACAGGGGACAGATACGCAGTATTTT.

This chain connects TRBV15 to TRBJ1-2; TRBD1 matches at 9 bases. With 0 bases clipped from V and 8 bases from J, the junction kept 10 bases outside the gene matches. Germline lookup yields CDR1 LNHNV and CDR2 YYDKDF (reference sequence). This CDR3 is 16 amino acids long. This CDR3 reads CATSRDQERTGEGYTF. CDR3 nucleotides: TGTGCCACCAGCAGAGACCAAGAACGGACAGGGGAAGGCTACACCTTC.

Only a few counts were recorded for this clone. The gene calls are TRBV28 and TRBJ1-2, with D perhaps matching TRBD1 (6 bases). The CDR3 has 14 amino acids. From germline, CDR1 is MDHEN and CDR2 SYDVKM. The ends were cut back, 9 bases at V and 8 bases at J, with 22 bases in the middle. The DNA for the CDR3 is TGTGCCAGTGGATTGGGGGGGGCTTTATTAGGCTACACCTTC. It translates to CASGLGGALLGYTF.

J is TRBJ1-1 and V is TRBV6-5, with unresolved D. The CDR3 contains 15 residues. Germline lookup yields CDR1 MNHEY and CDR2 SVGAGI. V was shortened by 2 bases and J by 5 bases, with 15 bases between the two germline ends. CDR3 in amino acids: CASSYESAGGTEAFF. The CDR3 DNA reads as TGTGCCAGCAGTTACGAATCGGCAGGAGGGACTGAAGCTTTCTTT.

The chain combines TRBV11-2 with TRBJ1-5; D ambiguous. The CDR3 spans 14 residues. Trimming shortened V by 1 base and J by 10 bases, and 14 bases separated the two germline ends. The germline V gene has CDR1 SGHAT and CDR2 FQNNGV. The CDR3 sequence: CASSLASMRDPQHF. The CDR3 nucleotides read TGTGCCAGCAGCTTAGCTAGTATGAGAGACCCCCAGCATTTT.